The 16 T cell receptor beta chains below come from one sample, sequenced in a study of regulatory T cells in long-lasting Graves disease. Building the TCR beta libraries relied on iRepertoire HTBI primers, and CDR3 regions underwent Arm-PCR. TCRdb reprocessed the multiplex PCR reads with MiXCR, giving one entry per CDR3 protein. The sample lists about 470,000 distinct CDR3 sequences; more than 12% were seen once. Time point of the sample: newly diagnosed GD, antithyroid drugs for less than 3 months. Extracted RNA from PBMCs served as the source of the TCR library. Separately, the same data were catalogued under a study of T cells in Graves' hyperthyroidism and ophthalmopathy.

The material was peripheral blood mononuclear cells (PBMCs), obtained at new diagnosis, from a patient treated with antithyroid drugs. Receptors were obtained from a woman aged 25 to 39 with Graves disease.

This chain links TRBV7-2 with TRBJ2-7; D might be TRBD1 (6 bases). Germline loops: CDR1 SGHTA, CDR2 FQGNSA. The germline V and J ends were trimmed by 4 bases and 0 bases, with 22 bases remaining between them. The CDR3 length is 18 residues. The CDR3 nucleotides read TGTGCCAGCAGCTCCCCTGGGTGGCGGACAGTTGACTCCTACGAGCAGTACTTC. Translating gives CASSSPGWRTVDSYEQYF.

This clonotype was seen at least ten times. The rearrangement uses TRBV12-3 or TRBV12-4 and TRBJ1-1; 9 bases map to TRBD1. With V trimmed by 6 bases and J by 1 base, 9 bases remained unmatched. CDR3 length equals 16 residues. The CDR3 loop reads CASSNLPGQGNTEAFF. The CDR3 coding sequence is TGTGCCAGCAGCAACTTACCGGGACAGGGGAACACTGAAGCTTTCTTT.

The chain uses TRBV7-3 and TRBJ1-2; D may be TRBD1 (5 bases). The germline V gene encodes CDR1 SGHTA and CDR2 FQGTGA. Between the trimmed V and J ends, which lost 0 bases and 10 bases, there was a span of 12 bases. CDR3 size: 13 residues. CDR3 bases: TGTGCCAGCAGCTTAACCGACAGTAGGAACTACACCTTC. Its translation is CASSLTDSRNYTF.

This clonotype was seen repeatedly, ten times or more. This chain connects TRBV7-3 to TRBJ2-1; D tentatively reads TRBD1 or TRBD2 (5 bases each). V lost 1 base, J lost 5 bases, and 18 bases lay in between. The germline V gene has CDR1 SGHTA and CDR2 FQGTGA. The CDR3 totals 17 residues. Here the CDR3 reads CASSLRPTGLGDNEQFF. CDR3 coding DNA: TGTGCCAGCAGCTTAAGACCGACGGGGTTAGGGGACAATGAGCAGTTCTTC.

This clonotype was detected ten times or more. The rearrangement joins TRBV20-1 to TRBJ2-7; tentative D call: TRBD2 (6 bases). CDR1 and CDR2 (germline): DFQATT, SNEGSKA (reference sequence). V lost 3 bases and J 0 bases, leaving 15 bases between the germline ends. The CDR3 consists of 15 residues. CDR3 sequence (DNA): TGCAGTGCTAGTTCCCCGGGACTTAGCTCCTACGAGCAGTACTTC. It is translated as CSASSPGLSSYEQYF.

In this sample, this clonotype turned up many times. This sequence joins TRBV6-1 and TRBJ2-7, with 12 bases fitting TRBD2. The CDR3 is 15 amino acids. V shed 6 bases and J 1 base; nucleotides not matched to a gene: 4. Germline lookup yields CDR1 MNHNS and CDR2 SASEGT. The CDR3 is CASRPTSGSSYEQYF. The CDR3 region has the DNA TGTGCCAGCAGACCGACTAGCGGGAGTTCCTACGAGCAGTACTTC.

CDR3: CASGEGNQPQHF. The CDR3 DNA reads as TGCGCCAGCGGAGAGGGCAATCAGCCCCAGCATTTT. The V call is TRBV10-1, the J call TRBJ1-5, with no clear D. The CDR3 covers 12 residues. Trimming removed 8 bases from V and 2 bases from J, with 7 bases in between. Germline V CDR1 and CDR2: WNHNN, SYGVQD (reference sequence).

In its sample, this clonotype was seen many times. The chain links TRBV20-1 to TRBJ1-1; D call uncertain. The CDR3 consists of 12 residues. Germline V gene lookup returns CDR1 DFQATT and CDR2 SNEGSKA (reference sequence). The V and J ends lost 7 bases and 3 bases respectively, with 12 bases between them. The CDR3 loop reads CSGSSRYTEAFF. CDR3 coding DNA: TGCAGTGGGAGCTCCCGGTACACTGAAGCTTTCTTT.

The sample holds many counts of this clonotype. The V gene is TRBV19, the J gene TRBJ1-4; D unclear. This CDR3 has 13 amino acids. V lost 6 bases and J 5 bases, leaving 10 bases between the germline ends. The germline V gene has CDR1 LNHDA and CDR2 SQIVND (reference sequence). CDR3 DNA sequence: TGTGCCAGTAGAGACGGTGGGAATGAAAAACTGTTTTTT. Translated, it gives CASRDGGNEKLFF.

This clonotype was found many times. CDR3 in DNA: TGTGCCAGCAGGTGGGATACAAGACAGGGGCCCACCTACGAGCAGTACTTC. It translates to CASRWDTRQGPTYEQYF. The chain has TRBV2 and TRBJ2-7; 8 bases line up with TRBD1. The length of the CDR3 is 17 residues. Germline-derived CDR1 and CDR2 are SNHLY and FYNNEI. J lost 2 bases, V lost 6 bases, and 15 bases had no gene match.

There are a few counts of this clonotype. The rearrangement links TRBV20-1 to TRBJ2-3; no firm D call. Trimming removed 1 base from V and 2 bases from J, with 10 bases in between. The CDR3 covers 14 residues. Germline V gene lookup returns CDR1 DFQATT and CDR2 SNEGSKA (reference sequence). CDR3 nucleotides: TGCAGTGCTAGAGGTGGGGTGGCCACAGATACGCAGTATTTT. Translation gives CSARGGVATDTQYF.

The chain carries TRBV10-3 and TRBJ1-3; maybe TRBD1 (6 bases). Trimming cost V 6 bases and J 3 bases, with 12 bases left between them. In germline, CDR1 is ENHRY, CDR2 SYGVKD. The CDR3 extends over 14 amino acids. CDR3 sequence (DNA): TGTGCCATCAGGCGGGGGGCAGATGGAAACACCATATATTTT. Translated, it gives CAIRRGADGNTIYF.

The CDR3 is CASSTQGQGYNEQFF. CDR3 DNA: TGTGCCAGTAGTACTCAGGGCCAAGGATACAATGAGCAGTTCTTC. The J gene is TRBJ2-1, the V gene TRBV19; tentative D call: TRBD1 (5 bases). Trimming took off 4 bases at V and 4 bases at J, with 14 bases between the two ends. There are 15 residues in the CDR3. Germline loops: CDR1 LNHDA, CDR2 SQIVND (reference sequence).

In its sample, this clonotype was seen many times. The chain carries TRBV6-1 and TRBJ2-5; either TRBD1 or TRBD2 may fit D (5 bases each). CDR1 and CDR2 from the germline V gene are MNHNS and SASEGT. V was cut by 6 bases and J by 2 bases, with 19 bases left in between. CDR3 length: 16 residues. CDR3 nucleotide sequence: TGTGCCAGCAGCTACCGAGGGGCACAGGTGCAAGAGACCCAGTACTTC. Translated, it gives CASSYRGAQVQETQYF.

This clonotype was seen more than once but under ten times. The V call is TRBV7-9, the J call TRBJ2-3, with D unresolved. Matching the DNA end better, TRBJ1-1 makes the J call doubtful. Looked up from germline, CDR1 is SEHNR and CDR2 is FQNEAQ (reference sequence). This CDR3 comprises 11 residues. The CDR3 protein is CASSPAGRAFF. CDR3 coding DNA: TGTGCCAGCAGCCCGGCGGGTCGGGCTTTCTTT.

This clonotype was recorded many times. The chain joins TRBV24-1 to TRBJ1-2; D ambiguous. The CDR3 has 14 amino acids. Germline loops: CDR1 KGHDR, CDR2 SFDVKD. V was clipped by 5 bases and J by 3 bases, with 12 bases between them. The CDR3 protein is CATSGGVRDYGYTF. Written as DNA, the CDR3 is TGTGCCACCAGTGGGGGAGTTCGGGACTATGGCTACACCTTC.